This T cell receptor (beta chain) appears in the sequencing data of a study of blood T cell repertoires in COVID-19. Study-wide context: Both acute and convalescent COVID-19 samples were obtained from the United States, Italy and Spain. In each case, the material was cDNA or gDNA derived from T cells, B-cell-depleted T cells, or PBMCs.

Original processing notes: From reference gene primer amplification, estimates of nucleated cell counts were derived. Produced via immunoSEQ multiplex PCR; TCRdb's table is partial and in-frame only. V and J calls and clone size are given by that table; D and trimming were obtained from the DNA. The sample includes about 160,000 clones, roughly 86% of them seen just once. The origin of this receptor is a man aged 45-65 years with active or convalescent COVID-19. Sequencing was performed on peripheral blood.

The CDR3 reads CASSHNRRSGANVLTF. The CDR3 DNA reads as TGTGCCAGCAGCCATAACAGAAGATCTGGGGCCAACGTCCTGACTTTC. The chain is built from TRBV14 and TRBJ2-6; no clear D. The CDR3 length is 16 residues. The ends were cut back, 3 bases at V and 1 base at J, with 10 bases in the middle. CDR1 and CDR2 from the germline V gene are SGHDN and FVKESK.